This T cell receptor (beta chain) was identified during a study of cytomegalovirus exposure and HLA in healthy donors (dated by TCRdb to about 2017). A note on the overall study: In an earlier analysis of under 750 of the donors, 276 Gb of sequence data and 90 million to 120 million unique TCR beta sequences from 180 million or so T cells were reported. Along with the approximately 700-subject first cohort, a separate validation cohort of over a hundred different subjects was used. Alongside the repertoire data, information on donor age, sex, ethnicity and CMV serostatus was compiled. The number of donors typed differed by locus, with 629-630 for A, B, C, DRB1 and DQB1, around 520 for DQA1, about 610 for DPA1, and approximately 470 for DPB1. An earlier analysis of several hundred of the donors applied high-throughput TCR beta sequencing to assess whether each TCR beta V gene segment acted as functional or pseudogenic. The study aimed to test whether cataloging public T cell receptors could reveal signatures of past pathogen exposure. Every discovery cohort repertoire had been produced on one sequencing platform. The study profiled the T cell repertoires of 550 to 700 subjects by immunosequencing and related them to cytomegalovirus serostatus. HLA typing included class I and class II loci at four-digit resolution. Among the roughly 390 genotyped donors, approximately 77% belonged to the genetic ancestry cluster associated with self-reported Caucasian donors. An early release covering 550 to 650 HLA-typed donors comprised about 300 gigabases of sequencing data and approximately 85 million unique TCR sequences. Among several hundred genotyped donors of the cohort, an average of approximately 240,000 unique TCR beta nucleotide sequences was sequenced per donor, of which 15% to 20% were non-productive. The later analysis used no new phenotypic data to find candidate immune exposures, relying instead on TCR beta sequences and their occurrence across donors. A few DR-DQ haplotypes were treated as single units for association and clustering because of strong linkage in the cohort. In a later genetic analysis, genome-wide SNP genotypes for 398 of the 666 donors were used, and that subset was treated as a discovery cohort. High-throughput TCR immunosequencing, statistical association of individual TCRs with disease status, and machine learning were combined to predict cytomegalovirus infection status. In a later analysis, previously published TCR beta repertoires from 550 to 750 donors were re-analyzed and high-resolution HLA genotyping was added so that TCR occurrence patterns could be studied. General findings and caveats noted by the study authors: The study listed approximately 150 TCR beta chains as associated with cytomegalovirus. When HLA alleles, especially DR and DQ, strongly co-occurred, attributing TCR associations to individual alleles was difficult. Linkage disequilibrium might explain the correlated functional status among segregating V segments, but an unknown experimental factor could not be ruled out. Most TCR sequences were observed very rarely across donors, whereas some public TCRs were present in many individuals. In a later analysis, HLA-associated TCR beta chains showed more clonal expansion and lower generation probabilities than non-associated chains that were equally common. For the cohort, immune exposure information was limited to CMV serostatus. Because some donors lacked HLA typing at each locus, the association tests relied only on the typed subset. In an earlier analysis of under 600 of the donors, most TCR beta V segments were observed in productive rearrangements about 87% or about 30% of the time, broadly matching IMGT annotations. In a later analysis, most CMV-associated TCR beta chains were found to appear HLA-restricted, with HLA associations seemingly driven largely by CMV exposure. At a false discovery rate of 0.05, a later analysis linked 16,951 TCR beta sequences to specific HLA alleles. Some IMGT-functional V segments, including TRBV6-2 and TRBV6-3, could not be distinguished by the 87-base-pair reads and were therefore excluded. Compared with the approximately 700-donor mean, donors in an Asian-associated ancestry cluster had fewer N-insertions in productive TCRs, according to a later genetic analysis. V-gene and J-gene trimming of TCR beta chains was associated with a missense DCLRE1C variant in a later genetic analysis, and the association was replicated in an independent cohort. The earlier analysis of some 560 of the donors excluded fewer than 20 rarely observed V segments, including chromosome 9 orphons, because counts were too low. Three of the identified cytomegalovirus-associated TCR beta chains were confirmed in vitro to be specific for cytomegalovirus antigens. The authors suggested that the approach could potentially be extended to other disease states and immunological phenotypes. According to a later analysis, TCR association rates differed among HLA loci, with DRB1 alleles showing the most associated TCRs and HLA-C alleles showing the fewest. A group of highly shared sequence variants was considered likely to be a technical artifact of the sequencing pipeline. A further reported finding was that TCR beta sequences accurately predicted the HLA-A and HLA-B alleles for most subjects in the first cohort. Only TCR beta chains were sequenced in this cohort, and the absence of alpha or paired-chain data limited detectable features. Presence/absence analyses assumed roughly uniform sequencing depth across donors, an assumption that may not hold. The classifier was reported to diagnose cytomegalovirus status with high specificity and sensitivity in both the original cohort and the validation cohort. In a later analysis, several top co-occurrence clusters were reported to appear linked to parvovirus B19, influenza, CMV and Epstein-Barr virus.

About this clone: Its cognate antigen has yet to be identified. No base quality information exists; no much larger clone differs at one position.

Receptors were amplified or captured by the immunoSEQ multiplex PCR assay. The multiplex PCR relied on a mix of 60 forward primers for TCR Vbeta segments and 13 reverse primers for TCR Jbeta segments. The CDR3 region of rearranged TCR beta genes was amplified from genomic DNA with a multiplex PCR assay. The Illumina HiSeq System was used to sequence the amplified TCR beta libraries as 87-base-pair reads. As for how the authors treated the data: Across the 640 or so repertoires, a later analysis counted around 80 million unique TCR beta chains, around 10 million of which were shared by at least two donors. Raw reads were error-corrected and collapsed into unique sequences by a nearest-neighbor algorithm in which closely related sequences were merged to remove PCR and sequencing errors. Alignment of CDR3 sequences to IMGT reference sequences was used to assign V, D and J gene segments. Each retained sequence needed at least a six-nucleotide match to both a V gene segment and a J gene segment. Rearrangements were called productive when the CDR3 lacked stop codons and stayed in frame with V and J; all others were non-productive. Following IMGT convention, CDR3 was defined as the stretch from the second conserved V-encoded cysteine up to the conserved J-encoded phenylalanine. The earlier analysis of approximately 500 of the donors excluded sequences that lacked an unambiguous match to a single V gene segment. An earlier analysis of approximately 590 of the donors classified V segments as functional when productive rearrangements were above 56.7% and as segregating when the standard deviation between donors was above 5%. To diagnose cytomegalovirus status from the catalog of TCR beta chain sequences, a statistical classification framework was built. A later analysis assigned V and J genes by comparing TCR nucleotide sequences with IMGT/GENE-DB human TR gene sequences. Using the TCRdist pipeline, a later analysis assigned CDR3 sequences along with most-parsimonious VDJ recombination scenarios. In a later analysis, each TCR beta chain was defined by its CDR3 amino acid sequence together with its V-gene family, and reads without a unique V-gene family were excluded. To address suspected cross-contamination and a sequencing artifact, a later analysis removed 592 highly shared, low-generation-probability nucleotide sequences. In a later analysis, a clonal expansion index for each public chain was calculated from normalized within-repertoire ranks of inferred template counts. In a later analysis, generation probabilities were computed with a VDJ recombination model fitted to out-of-frame rearrangements, and the resulting probabilities were checked against IGoR. A later analysis scored TCR-TCR, TCR-HLA and TCR-CMV co-occurrence with hypergeometric tests, applying a repertoire-size bias correction to TCR pairs. A later analysis estimated false discovery rates by permuting HLA or CMV assignments 20 times. A later analysis grouped co-occurring TCRs with DBSCAN, adding TCRdist sequence similarity when clustering within HLA-allele-positive subsets. Repertoires with fewer than 30,000 or more than 120,000 public chains were left out of co-occurrence clustering, as were five repertoires with anomalous nucleotide sharing. TCRdb carries this immuneACCESS record with in-frame sequences only. Its versions omit some clonotypes, under half of them owing to an unresolved V gene in the studies checked, with the rest unexplained. That table furnishes V, J and clone size, whereas the DNA furnished D and trimming. Counted in this sample were 150,000 to 200,000 clones; roughly 87% of them appeared once. About 0.21% of the sample is in the top ten clones.

The cohort comprised under 700 healthy bone marrow donors. At the time of sampling, every cohort member was nominally healthy, though immune exposures that went unrecorded were likely present. The donor was CMV seronegative and was included in the group of a few hundred seronegative cohort members. Each donor provided a peripheral blood sample, and peripheral blood mononuclear cells were used for TCR beta sequencing. The Qiagen DNeasy Blood Extraction Kit was used to extract genomic DNA from the blood cell samples. Reading from cysteine to phenylalanine, the CDR3 counts 13 amino acids. The only DNA kept is the CDR3, 39 bases in frame from the first base. As encoded in the germline V gene, CDR1 is ENHRY while CDR2 is SYGVKD. Trimming at the junction amounts to 7 bases on V and 7 bases on J, and the germline ends lie 16 bases apart.

Sequenced input: PBMCs. Recombination linked TRBV10-3 to TRBJ1-1, with no confidently assigned D gene. This clonotype was sampled from a girl under three years old in good health and CMV-seronegative. The CDR3 reads as follows: CAINRGESGEAFF. The DNA is TGTGCCATCAATCGGGGAGAATCAGGTGAAGCTTTCTTT.